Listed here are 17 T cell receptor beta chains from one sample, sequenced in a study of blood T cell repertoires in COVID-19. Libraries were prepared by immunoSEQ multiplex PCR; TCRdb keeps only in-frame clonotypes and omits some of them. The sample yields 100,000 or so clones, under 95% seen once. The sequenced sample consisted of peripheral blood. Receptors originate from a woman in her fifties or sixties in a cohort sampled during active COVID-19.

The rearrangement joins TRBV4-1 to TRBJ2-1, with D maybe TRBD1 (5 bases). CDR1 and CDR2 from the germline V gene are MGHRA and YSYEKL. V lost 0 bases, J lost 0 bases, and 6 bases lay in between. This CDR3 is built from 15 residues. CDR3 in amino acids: CASSQDRASYNEQFF. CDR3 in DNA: TGCGCCAGCAGCCAAGACAGGGCCTCCTACAATGAGCAGTTCTTC.

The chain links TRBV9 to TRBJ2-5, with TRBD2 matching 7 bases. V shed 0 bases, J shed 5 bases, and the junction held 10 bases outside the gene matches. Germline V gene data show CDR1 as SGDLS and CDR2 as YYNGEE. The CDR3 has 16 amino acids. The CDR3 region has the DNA TGTGCCAGCAGCGTAGGACCTTCAGGGCGGGGGGAGACCCAGTACTTC. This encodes CASSVGPSGRGETQYF.

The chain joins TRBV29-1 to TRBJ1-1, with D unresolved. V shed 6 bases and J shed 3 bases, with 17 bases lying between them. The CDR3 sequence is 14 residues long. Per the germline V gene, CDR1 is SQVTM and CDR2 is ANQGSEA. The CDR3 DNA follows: TGCAGCGTCTTTCGGCAGCCGGGAGACACTGAAGCTTTCTTT. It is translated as CSVFRQPGDTEAFF.

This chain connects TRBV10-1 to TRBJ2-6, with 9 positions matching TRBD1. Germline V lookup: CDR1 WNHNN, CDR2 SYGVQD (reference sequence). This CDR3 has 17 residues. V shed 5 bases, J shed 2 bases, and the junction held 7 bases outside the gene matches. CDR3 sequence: CASSPGTGLTGANVLTF. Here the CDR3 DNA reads TGCGCCAGCAGTCCCGGGACAGGGTTGACTGGGGCCAACGTCCTGACTTTC.

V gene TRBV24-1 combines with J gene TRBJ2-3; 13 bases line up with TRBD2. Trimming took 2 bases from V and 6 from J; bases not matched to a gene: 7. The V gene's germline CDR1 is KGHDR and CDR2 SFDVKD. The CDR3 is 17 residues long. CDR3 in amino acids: CATSDSGTSGIMDTQYF. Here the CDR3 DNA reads TGTGCCACCAGTGATTCCGGGACTAGCGGGATCATGGATACGCAGTATTTT.

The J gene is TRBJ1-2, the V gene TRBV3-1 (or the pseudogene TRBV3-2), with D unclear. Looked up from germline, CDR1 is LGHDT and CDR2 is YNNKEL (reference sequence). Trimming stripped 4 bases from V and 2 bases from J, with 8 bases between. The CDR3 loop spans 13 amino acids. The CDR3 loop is CASSLLENYGYTF. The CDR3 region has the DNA TGTGCCAGCAGCCTGTTGGAGAACTATGGCTACACCTTC.

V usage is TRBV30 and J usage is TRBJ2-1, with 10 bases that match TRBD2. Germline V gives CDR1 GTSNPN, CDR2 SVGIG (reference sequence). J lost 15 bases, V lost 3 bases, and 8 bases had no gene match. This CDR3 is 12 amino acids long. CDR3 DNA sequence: TGTGCCTGGAGCCAAATTCTAGCGGGGGTGTTCTTC. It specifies CAWSQILAGVFF.

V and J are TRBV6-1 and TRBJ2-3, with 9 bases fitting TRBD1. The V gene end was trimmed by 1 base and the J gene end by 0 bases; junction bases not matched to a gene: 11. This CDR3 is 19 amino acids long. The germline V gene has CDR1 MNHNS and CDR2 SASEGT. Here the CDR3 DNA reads TGTGCCAGCAGTGAAGGTCTTTCGGGGACAGGGCTAAGCACAGATACGCAGTATTTT. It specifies CASSEGLSGTGLSTDTQYF.

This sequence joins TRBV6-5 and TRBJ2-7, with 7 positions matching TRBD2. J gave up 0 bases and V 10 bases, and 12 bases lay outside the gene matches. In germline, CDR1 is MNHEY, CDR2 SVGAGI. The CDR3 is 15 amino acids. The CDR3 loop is CAISGKRGSSYEQYF. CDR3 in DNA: TGTGCCATAAGCGGTAAGCGGGGTTCCTCCTACGAGCAGTACTTC.

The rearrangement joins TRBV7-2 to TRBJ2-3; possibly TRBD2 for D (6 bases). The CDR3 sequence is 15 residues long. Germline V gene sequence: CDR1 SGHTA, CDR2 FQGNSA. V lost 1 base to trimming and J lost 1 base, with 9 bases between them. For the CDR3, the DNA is TGTGCCAGCAGCTTAGTCCCTAGCGGCACAGATACGCAGTATTTT. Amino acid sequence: CASSLVPSGTDTQYF.

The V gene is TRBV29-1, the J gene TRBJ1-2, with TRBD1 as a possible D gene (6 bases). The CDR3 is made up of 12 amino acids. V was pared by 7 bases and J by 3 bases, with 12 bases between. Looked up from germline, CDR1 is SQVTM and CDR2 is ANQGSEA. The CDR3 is CSATGFDYGYTF. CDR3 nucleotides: TGCAGCGCCACAGGGTTCGACTATGGCTACACCTTC.

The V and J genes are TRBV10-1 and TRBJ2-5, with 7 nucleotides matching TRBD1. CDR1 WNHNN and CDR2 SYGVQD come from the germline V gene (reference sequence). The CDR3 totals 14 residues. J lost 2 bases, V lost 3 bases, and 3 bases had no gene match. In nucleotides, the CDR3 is TGCGCCAGCAGTGACCCGGGACAGCAAGAGACCCAGTACTTC. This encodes CASSDPGQQETQYF.

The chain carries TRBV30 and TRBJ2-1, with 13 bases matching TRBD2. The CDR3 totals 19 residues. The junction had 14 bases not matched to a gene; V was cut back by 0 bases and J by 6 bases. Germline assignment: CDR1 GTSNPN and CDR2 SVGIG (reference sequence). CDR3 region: CAWSVRLAGGPAYLNEQFF. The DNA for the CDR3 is TGTGCCTGGAGTGTAAGACTAGCGGGGGGCCCCGCCTACCTCAATGAGCAGTTCTTC.

CDR3 residues: CASSRGGDQPQHF. DNA of the CDR3: TGTGCCAGCAGCAGGGGGGGCGACCAGCCCCAGCATTTT. The chain employs TRBV7-9 and TRBJ1-5, with a possible D match to TRBD1 (6 bases). There are 13 residues in the CDR3. Looked up from germline, CDR1 is SEHNR and CDR2 is FQNEAQ (reference sequence). V was clipped by 5 bases and J by 7 bases, with 12 bases between them.

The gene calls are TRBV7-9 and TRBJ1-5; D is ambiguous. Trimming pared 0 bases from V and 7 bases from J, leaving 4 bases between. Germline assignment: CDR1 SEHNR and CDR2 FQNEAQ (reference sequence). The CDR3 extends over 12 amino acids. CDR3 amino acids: CASSLAEQPQHF. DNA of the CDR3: TGTGCCAGCAGCTTAGCGGAGCAGCCCCAGCATTTT.

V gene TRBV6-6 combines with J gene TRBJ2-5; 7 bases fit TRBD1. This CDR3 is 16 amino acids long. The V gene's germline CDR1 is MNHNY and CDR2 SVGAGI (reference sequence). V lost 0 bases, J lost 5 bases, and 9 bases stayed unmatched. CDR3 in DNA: TGTGCCAGCAGTTACTCGACCCGACAGGGTTGGGAGACCCAGTACTTC. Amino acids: CASSYSTRQGWETQYF.

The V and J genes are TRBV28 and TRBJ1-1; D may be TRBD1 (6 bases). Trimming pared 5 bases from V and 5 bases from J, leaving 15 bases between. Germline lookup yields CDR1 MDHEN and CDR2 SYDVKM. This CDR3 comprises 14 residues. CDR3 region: CASSKTGFSTEAFF. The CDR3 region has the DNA TGTGCCAGCAGTAAGACAGGCTTTTCGACTGAAGCTTTCTTT.